One T cell receptor (beta chain) is described in this entry. Antigen: not known. This sample stems from a study of graft-versus-host responses after intestinal transplantation. About the research overall: Recipients were given multivisceral, liver-intestinal, or isolated intestinal transplants. Regarding the study as a whole: The presence of high graft-versus-host to host-versus-graft clonal ratios in allografts characterized patients with graft-donor T cell macrochimerism.

Repertoires were generated with immunoSEQ multiplex PCR, while TCRdb's copy carries only in-frame clones and drops some. The sample includes 100,000 or so clones, less than 90% of them seen just once. V was cut by 1 base and J by 6 bases, with 3 bases left in between. Germline V lookup: CDR1 MDHEN, CDR2 SYDVKM. The CDR3 sequence is 11 residues long. This chain joins TRBV28 and TRBJ1-2; D unresolved. This TCR was sampled from a human donor who was the organ donor for an intestinal transplant. The material sequenced was unstimulated CD4+ T cells sorted from spleen or lymph node cells, taken before transplant. Here the CDR3 DNA reads TGTGCCAGCAGTTTATATAATGGCTACACCTTC. It encodes CASSLYNGYTF.